This TCR beta chain was sequenced for a study of T-cell memory formation after mild COVID-19. Many counts were recorded for this clonotype. Its antigen is not identified. The CDR3 contains 12 residues. The germline V gene has CDR1 SGHVS and CDR2 FQNEAQ. V lost 5 bases, J lost 7 bases, and 12 bases lay in between. TCRdb passed the 5' RACE reads through MiXCR, listing each CDR3 protein once. The data show more than 7,000 distinct CDR3 sequences, approximately 31% seen once. General study findings and limits: Clones which contracted sat mainly in CM and EM if CD4+, and in EMRA if CD8+.

What was sequenced was PBMCs or a T cell subset sorted from them (not recorded which). This sequence was found in an adult woman who had mild COVID-19 (a few samples of this study predate the infection). Cell type and time point are not known. V gene TRBV7-8 combines with J gene TRBJ2-7, with a possible D match to TRBD2 (5 bases). This CDR3 reads CASSPLGGEQYF. The CDR3, as DNA: TGTGCCAGCAGCCCCCTCGGAGGAGAGCAGTACTTC.